The 12 T cell receptor beta chains below all came from one sample that was sequenced in a study of blood T cell repertoires in COVID-19. Libraries were prepared by immunoSEQ multiplex PCR; TCRdb keeps only in-frame clonotypes and omits some of them. In the table there are 200,000 to 250,000 clones, 65% to 85% of which are singletons. Source material: PBMCs or T cells enriched from blood (not recorded which). Receptors originate from a woman aged 40 to 49 who had recovered from COVID-19.

This clone has a single count. The genes are TRBV19 and TRBJ2-1, with 7 bases fitting TRBD2. Trimming removed 4 bases from V and 3 bases from J; junction bases left unmatched: 3. This CDR3 is 14 amino acids long. Per the germline V gene, CDR1 is LNHDA and CDR2 is SQIVND (reference sequence). The CDR3 nucleotides read TGTGCCAGTAGTACTAGCGGAGTCTACAATGAGCAGTTCTTC. Translating it yields CASSTSGVYNEQFF. The full variable domain, its missing parts supplied by reference TRBV19 and TRBJ2-1, is DGGITQSPKYLFRKEGQNVTLSCEQNLNHDAMYWYRQDPGQGLRLIYYSQIVNDFQKGDIAEGYSVSREKKESFPLTVTSAQKNPTAFYLCASSTSGVYNEQFFGPGTRLTVL.

The chain is built from TRBV7-9 and TRBJ2-7; the D gene is possibly TRBD2 (5 bases). V was trimmed by 4 bases and J by 4 bases, leaving 11 bases between them. The CDR3 extends over 13 amino acids. Germline assignment: CDR1 SEHNR and CDR2 FQNEAQ (reference sequence). Here the CDR3 reads CASSYTPGYEQYF. The CDR3 DNA follows: TGTGCCAGCAGCTATACGCCGGGATACGAGCAGTACTTC.

J is TRBJ2-1 and V is TRBV3-1 (or the pseudogene TRBV3-2); 8 positions match TRBD1. The V and J ends lost 5 bases and 9 bases, in that order; junction bases with no gene match: 6. The CDR3 is 13 amino acids. Germline loops: CDR1 LGHDT, CDR2 YNNKEL (reference sequence). The CDR3 sequence is CASSLTGGSEQFF. CDR3 sequence (DNA): TGTGCCAGCAGCTTAACAGGGGGAAGTGAGCAGTTCTTC.

This clone came up a few times. V usage is TRBV24-1 and J usage is TRBJ1-2; no firm D call. The CDR3 is made up of 13 amino acids. From germline, CDR1 is KGHDR and CDR2 SFDVKD. Between the trimmed V and J ends, which lost 3 bases and 2 bases, there was a span of 6 bases. The CDR3: CATSDPPNYGYTF. The CDR3 DNA reads TGTGCCACCAGTGATCCCCCGAACTATGGCTACACCTTC.

The V gene is TRBV30, the J gene TRBJ1-1, with no clear D. This CDR3 has 14 residues. The germline V gene has CDR1 GTSNPN and CDR2 SVGIG (reference sequence). V was clipped by 5 bases and J by 1 base, with 14 bases between them. This chain's CDR3 is CAWGRHRENTEAFF. The CDR3 coding sequence is TGTGCCTGGGGCAGACACCGGGAGAACACTGAAGCTTTCTTT.

V usage is TRBV28 and J usage is TRBJ1-3, with D tentatively TRBD1 (5 bases). Germline lookup yields CDR1 MDHEN and CDR2 SYDVKM. The CDR3 totals 13 residues. The ends were cut back, 3 bases at V and 8 bases at J, with 11 bases in the middle. The CDR3 protein is CASSFGGTDTIYF. In DNA form, the CDR3 reads TGTGCCAGCAGTTTCGGGGGGACGGACACCATATATTTT.

V and J are TRBV7-2 and TRBJ2-3; D gene ambiguous. The CDR3 consists of 14 residues. The V and J ends lost 1 base and 3 bases respectively, with 8 bases between them. CDR1 is SGHTA and CDR2 is FQGNSA in the germline V gene. The CDR3 spells CASSLVLATDTQYF. The CDR3 DNA reads as TGTGCCAGCAGCTTAGTATTAGCTACAGATACGCAGTATTTT. The full variable domain, with the rest looked up from reference TRBV7-2 and TRBJ2-3, is GAGVSQSPSNKVTEKGKDVELRCDPISGHTALYWYRQSLGQGLEFLIYFQGNSAPDKSGLPSDRFSAERTGGSVSTLTIQRTQQEDSAVYLCASSLVLATDTQYFGPGTRLTVL.

This chain uses TRBV5-1 with TRBJ1-2; no clear D. This CDR3 is 15 amino acids long. V shed 4 bases and J shed 0 bases, with 13 bases lying between them. Germline V gene data show CDR1 as SGHRS and CDR2 as YFSETQ. The CDR3 region has the DNA TGCGCCAGCAGCCCCAAAAACCGGTCTAACTATGGCTACACCTTC. Its protein is CASSPKNRSNYGYTF.

V usage is TRBV10-1 and J usage is TRBJ1-2, with TRBD1 matching 8 bases. V gave up 2 bases and J gave up 5 bases; unmatched junction bases: 10. This CDR3 has 16 amino acids. Germline V gene lookup returns CDR1 WNHNN and CDR2 SYGVQD (reference sequence). CDR3: CASSERTGLNPYGYTF. Here the CDR3 DNA reads TGCGCCAGCAGTGAGCGGACAGGGTTAAATCCTTATGGCTACACCTTC.

This clone was counted a single time. The V call is TRBV4-1, the J call TRBJ2-5; 14 positions agree with TRBD2. After removal of 4 bases from V and 5 bases from J, the junction contained 9 bases not matched to a gene. Germline V gives CDR1 MGHRA, CDR2 YSYEKL. The CDR3 length is 17 residues. The CDR3 DNA follows: TGCGCCAGCAGCCTCGGGACTAGCGGGGGCGAGGGGGAGACCCAGTACTTC. Encoded protein: CASSLGTSGGEGETQYF.

The V gene is TRBV24-1, the J gene TRBJ1-2, with 7 bases that match TRBD1. The CDR3 runs 13 residues. Germline CDR1 and CDR2: KGHDR and SFDVKD. The V and J ends lost 5 bases and 6 bases, in that order; junction bases with no gene match: 5. Here the CDR3 reads CATSGGQAHGYTF. The CDR3 DNA is TGTGCCACCAGTGGTGGACAGGCCCATGGCTACACCTTC.

The gene calls are TRBV9 and TRBJ2-3, with 11 bases that match TRBD2. The V gene end was trimmed by 3 bases and the J gene end by 3 bases; junction bases not matched to a gene: 3. CDR1 SGDLS and CDR2 YYNGEE come from the germline V gene. This CDR3 has 15 amino acids. The CDR3 DNA is TGTGCCAGCAGCGCGGGACTAGCGGAAACAGATACGCAGTATTTT. As protein: CASSAGLAETDTQYF.